The rows below give T cell receptor beta chains drawn from one sample of a study of blood T cell repertoires in COVID-19. Repertoires were generated with immunoSEQ multiplex PCR, while TCRdb's copy carries only in-frame clones and drops some. The sample has more than 250,000 clones, around 90% seen once; the top ten hold 4.5% to 7%. Sequencing was done on a sample of PBMCs or T cells enriched from blood (not recorded which). These receptors were taken from a woman in her thirties who had recovered from COVID-19. Each CDR3 is given with its conserved first and last residue. The D gene is left open where the match is weak. Size tells how often a clone was seen (once, few, many) or the class of an expanded clone, and some rows leave it out.

.	TRBV9	TRBJ1-2	.	12	CASKNRVYGYTF	TGTGCCAGCAAGAACAGGGTCTATGGCTACACCTTC
.	TRBV5-6	TRBJ2-5	TRBD1	14	CASSQTGSQETQYF	TGTGCCAGCAGCCAGACAGGGTCCCAAGAGACCCAGTACTTC
.	TRBV29-1	TRBJ2-2	TRBD1	13	CSVRTGRTGELFF	TGCAGCGTCCGGACAGGGCGCACCGGGGAGCTGTTTTTT
.	TRBV4-3	TRBJ1-1	TRBD1	15	CASSHYRDSVVEAFF	TGCGCCAGCAGCCACTACCGGGACAGCGTAGTCGAAGCTTTCTTT
.	TRBV7-2	TRBJ1-1	TRBD1	14	CASSLRDRATEAFF	TGTGCCAGCAGCCTACGGGACAGGGCCACTGAAGCTTTCTTT
.	TRBV7-3	TRBJ1-5	.	14	CASSLRQEYRPQHF	TGTGCCAGCAGCTTAAGGCAGGAATACAGGCCCCAGCATTTT
.	TRBV6-5	TRBJ1-1	TRBD1	14	CASSYRGQGIQAFF	TGTGCCAGCAGTTACAGGGGACAGGGCATTCAAGCTTTCTTT
once	TRBV20-1	TRBJ2-7	.	11	CSVPGGREQYF	TGCAGTGTCCCCGGGGGAAGGGAGCAGTACTTC
.	TRBV10-2	TRBJ2-3	TRBD2	14	CASSVSGGEDTQYF	TGCGCCAGCAGCGTTAGCGGGGGCGAGGATACGCAGTATTTT
few	TRBV6-1	TRBJ1-1	.	12	CASSEAAARAFF	TGTGCCAGCAGTGAGGCGGCAGCCCGGGCTTTCTTT
.	TRBV3-1/TRBV3-2	TRBJ1-2	.	13	CASSQLDKHGYTF	TGTGCCAGCAGCCAACTGGACAAGCATGGCTACACCTTC
few	TRBV5-6	TRBJ1-5	TRBD1	16	CASSLSWTGDRQPQHF	TGTGCCAGCAGCTTGAGCTGGACAGGGGACCGCCAGCCCCAGCATTTT
.	TRBV6-5	TRBJ2-7	.	13	CASRPLGTREQYF	TGTGCCAGCAGGCCCTTGGGCACTCGGGAGCAGTACTTC
.	TRBV20-1	TRBJ1-2	TRBD1	13	CSASPGQGYGYTF	TGCAGTGCTAGTCCCGGACAGGGGTATGGCTACACCTTC
.	TRBV19	TRBJ1-1	TRBD1	15	CASSRGQGGYTEAFF	TGTGCCAGTAGTAGGGGACAGGGCGGATACACTGAAGCTTTCTTT
few	TRBV11-2	TRBJ1-1	TRBD1	14	CASSPGQGNTEAFF	TGTGCCAGCAGCCCCGGACAGGGAAACACTGAAGCTTTCTTT
.	TRBV5-4	TRBJ2-3	TRBD1	13	CASRDRGTDTQYF	TGTGCCAGCAGGGACAGGGGCACAGATACGCAGTATTTT
.	TRBV5-8	TRBJ1-2	TRBD1	13	CASSSAQGYGYTF	TGTGCCAGCAGCTCCGCACAGGGGTATGGCTACACCTTC
.	TRBV4-1	TRBJ1-5	.	17	CASSLGSRRDSNQPQHF	TGCGCCAGCAGCCTTGGCTCCAGGCGAGATAGCAATCAGCCCCAGCATTTT
.	TRBV4-2	TRBJ2-3	TRBD1	16	CASSKTGGGYPDTQYF	TGTGCCAGCAGCAAGACAGGGGGCGGCTACCCGGATACGCAGTATTTT
.	TRBV2	TRBJ2-1	.	14	CASRPGLASDEQFF	TGTGCCAGCAGGCCCGGGCTAGCCTCCGATGAGCAGTTCTTC
.	TRBV6-5	TRBJ1-5	TRBD1	15	CASNTRQGWSQPQHF	TGTGCCAGCAACACCCGACAGGGATGGTCTCAGCCCCAGCATTTT
.	TRBV11-2	TRBJ1-1	.	17	CASSLAQGRVRHTEAFF	TGTGCCAGCAGCTTAGCTCAGGGGCGCGTTCGGCACACTGAAGCTTTCTTT
.	TRBV3-1/TRBV3-2	TRBJ2-4	TRBD2	17	CASSQQRGGLAKNIQYF	TGTGCCAGCAGCCAACAGCGGGGGGGCCTAGCCAAAAACATTCAGTACTTC
.	TRBV19	TRBJ2-3	TRBD2	17	CASSIVRGGVLPDTQYF	TGTGCCAGTAGTATAGTTCGGGGGGGCGTATTGCCAGATACGCAGTATTTT
.	TRBV27	TRBJ2-7	.	15	CASSFSGVSAYEQYF	TGTGCCAGCAGTTTTTCGGGAGTATCTGCCTACGAGCAGTACTTC
once	TRBV19	TRBJ1-2	TRBD1	17	CASSISGRDRASYGYTF	TGTGCCAGTAGTATATCTGGTCGGGACAGGGCCTCCTATGGCTACACCTTC
.	TRBV19	TRBJ1-4	.	14	CASSFGRGNEKLFF	TGTGCCAGTAGTTTCGGACGGGGAAATGAAAAACTGTTTTTT
.	TRBV5-3	TRBJ1-5	.	15	CARSLVRPGNQPQHF	TGTGCCAGAAGCTTGGTCAGGCCGGGCAATCAGCCCCAGCATTTT
.	TRBV6-1	TRBJ2-7	.	12	CASSEQGNEQYF	TGTGCCAGCAGTGAACAGGGCAACGAGCAGTACTTC
.	TRBV6-2/TRBV6-3	TRBJ1-2	.	16	CASSYSNLGTNYGYTF	TGTGCCAGCAGTTACTCGAACCTGGGGACAAACTATGGCTACACCTTC
.	TRBV9	TRBJ2-1	TRBD2	16	CASSVVSGGAVNEQFF	TGTGCCAGCAGCGTAGTGAGCGGGGGGGCGGTCAATGAGCAGTTCTTC
.	TRBV5-8	TRBJ1-5	TRBD1	15	CASSRTGAGNQPQHF	TGTGCCAGCAGCCGGACAGGGGCAGGCAATCAGCCCCAGCATTTT
.	TRBV5-1	TRBJ1-6	.	13	CASSVPGDSPLHF	TGCGCCAGCAGCGTTCCAGGGGATTCACCCCTCCACTTT
.	TRBV30	TRBJ1-1	TRBD1	13	CAWLGQLNTEAFF	TGTGCCTGGTTGGGACAGTTGAACACTGAAGCTTTCTTT
.	TRBV7-9	TRBJ2-2	.	15	CASSFLGANTGELFF	TGTGCCAGCAGCTTTCTGGGCGCGAACACCGGGGAGCTGTTTTTT
.	TRBV4-1	TRBJ1-5	.	13	CASSDGGHQPQHF	TGCGCCAGCAGCGATGGGGGCCACCAGCCCCAGCATTTT
.	TRBV21-1	TRBJ2-7	.	14	CASSPWGGSYEQYF	TGTGCCAGCAGCCCCTGGGGGGGTAGCTACGAGCAGTACTTC
.	TRBV10-3	TRBJ2-3	TRBD1	18	CAISALKTGGASQDTQYF	TGTGCCATCAGTGCCCTCAAGACAGGGGGAGCCTCCCAGGATACGCAGTATTTT
.	TRBV19	TRBJ2-1	.	18	CASSTAARGPHLYNEQFF	TGTGCCAGTAGTACCGCCGCCAGAGGGCCGCATCTCTACAATGAGCAGTTCTTC
.	TRBV5-1	TRBJ2-1	TRBD1	16	CASSLEDRGFGNEQFF	TGCGCCAGCAGCTTGGAGGACAGGGGGTTTGGCAATGAGCAGTTCTTC
.	TRBV10-3	TRBJ2-7	.	15	CAISETNTGSYEQYF	TGTGCCATCAGTGAGACAAATACGGGCTCCTACGAGCAGTACTTC
once	TRBV14	TRBJ2-7	TRBD1	15	CASSQTTGITYEQYF	TGTGCCAGCAGCCAAACGACAGGGATAACCTACGAGCAGTACTTC
.	TRBV19	TRBJ1-2	TRBD1	12	CAGWTGVNGYTF	TGTGCCGGCTGGACAGGGGTGAATGGCTACACCTTC
.	TRBV2	TRBJ1-5	.	15	CASSEGAGSNQPQHF	TGTGCCAGCAGTGAGGGGGCAGGGAGCAATCAGCCCCAGCATTTT
.	TRBV7-2	TRBJ1-1	TRBD1	13	CASSPGGHTEAFF	TGTGCCAGCAGCCCAGGGGGCCACACTGAAGCTTTCTTT
.	TRBV12-3/TRBV12-4	TRBJ1-4	.	12	CASSLFGERLFF	TGTGCCAGCAGTTTGTTCGGTGAAAGACTGTTTTTT
.	TRBV5-1	TRBJ2-1	.	15	CASSLVQTRNNEQFF	TGCGCCAGCAGCTTGGTTCAGACGAGGAACAATGAGCAGTTCTTC
.	TRBV4-3	TRBJ1-2	TRBD1	15	CASSQDTTGDYGYTF	TGCGCCAGCAGCCAAGATACTACAGGGGACTATGGCTACACCTTC
.	TRBV3-1/TRBV3-2	TRBJ2-7	TRBD2	16	CASSQDVLAGPYEQYF	TGTGCCAGCAGCCAAGATGTCCTAGCGGGGCCCTACGAGCAGTACTTC
once	TRBV2	TRBJ2-3	.	11	CASSVADTQYF	TGTGCCAGCAGTGTCGCGGATACGCAGTATTTT
.	TRBV9	TRBJ1-5	TRBD1	19	CASSGAGTGGGRSNQPQHF	TGTGCCAGCAGCGGAGCCGGGACAGGGGGCGGACGGAGCAATCAGCCCCAGCATTTT
.	TRBV13	TRBJ2-7	.	14	CASSFKAAVYEQYF	TGTGCCAGCAGCTTCAAGGCGGCAGTCTACGAGCAGTACTTC